These T cell receptor beta chains were read from a single sample in a study of cytomegalovirus exposure and HLA in healthy donors. Sequencing was performed with immunoSEQ multiplex PCR; in TCRdb, only in-frame clones are kept and a portion is missing. The repertoire holds approximately 110,000 clones, with just under 95% as singletons. The sequencing input was PBMCs. The receptor set was obtained from a woman aged 18-35 years in good health and CMV-seronegative. CDR3s include the opening cysteine and the closing phenylalanine or tryptophan. The D gene is left open where the match is weak. Only some rows state a clone size, as once, few, many or a class for expanded clones.

TRBV7-9,TRBJ2-2,once,NA,TGTGCCAGCAGCTTAAGGGTCGGGGGAGTCGGCGGGGAGCTGTTTTTT,CASSLRVGGVGGELFF
TRBV28,TRBJ1-2,NA,NA,TGTGCCAGCAGTTTAGTGGGCAGGGTAGGGGGCTACACCTTC,CASSLVGRVGGYTF
TRBV21-1,TRBJ1-2,once,NA,TGTGCCAGCAGCAATCGGGAGAGAAGTTCCTATCGGGGCTACACCTTC,CASSNRERSSYRGYTF
TRBV5-1,TRBJ1-4,NA,NA,TGCGCCAGCAGCCCGCGGGCCTCGTCCTCAGGACTGTTTTTT,CASSPRASSSGLFF
TRBV4-1,TRBJ2-2,NA,NA,TGCGCCAGCCAACAGGGCGCGCTGAACACCGGGGAGCTGTTTTTT,CASQQGALNTGELFF
TRBV7-2,TRBJ2-7,NA,NA,TGTGCCAGCGGACTACAAAACTACGAGCAGTACTTC,CASGLQNYEQYF
TRBV6-5,TRBJ2-7,NA,NA,TGTGCCAGCAGTTACTGGCCCGGTGTCGGGGACGAGCAGTACTTC,CASSYWPGVGDEQYF
TRBV5-4,TRBJ2-7,NA,NA,TGTGCCAGCAGCTTGGGGGGGGTTTTAGGCCTCTACGAGCAGTACTTC,CASSLGGVLGLYEQYF
TRBV6-6,TRBJ1-1,NA,TRBD1,TGTGCCAGCAGTGGGAGAAAGGGGGCTTCGACCACTGAAGCTTTCTTT,CASSGRKGASTTEAFF
TRBV27,TRBJ2-1,NA,TRBD2,TGTGCCAGCAGTTTATCGCCCTTCCGGGGGGGGGCCTACAATGAGCAGTTCTTC,CASSLSPFRGGAYNEQFF
TRBV19,TRBJ1-1,NA,TRBD1,TGTGCCAGTATCCGTCCCGGGACAGGGGGCACTGAAGCTTTCTTT,CASIRPGTGGTEAFF
TRBV27,TRBJ1-1,NA,TRBD1,TGTGCCAGCAGGCAGGGGGCAGGGGTGGACACTGAAGCTTTCTTT,CASRQGAGVDTEAFF
TRBV28,TRBJ2-1,NA,TRBD2,TGTGCCAGCAGTTTGGGGGGGTACAATGAGCAGTTCTTC,CASSLGGYNEQFF
TRBV4-2,TRBJ1-1,once,NA,TGTGCCAGCAGCCAAGGGGTGGGGGCCACTGAAGCTTTCTTT,CASSQGVGATEAFF
TRBV6-1,TRBJ1-3,NA,NA,TGTGCCAGCACCGGAACAGGTCCCTCTGGAAACACCATATATTTT,CASTGTGPSGNTIYF
TRBV5-3,TRBJ1-5,NA,NA,TGTGCCAGAACCCACACGGCAAGGGGGAACTATCAGCCCCAGCATTTT,CARTHTARGNYQPQHF
TRBV2,TRBJ2-3,NA,NA,TGTGCCTCCAGGGCTGAAATCACAGATACGCAGTATTTT,CASRAEITDTQYF
TRBV11-2,TRBJ2-5,NA,NA,TGTGCCAGCAGCTTAGATCTTGAGGCGGCCCTGTACTTC,CASSLDLEAALYF
TRBV6-1,TRBJ2-1,NA,NA,TGTGCCAGCATTACCGCCGGGTGGGATGAGCAGTTCTTC,CASITAGWDEQFF
TRBV7-3,TRBJ2-1,NA,TRBD2,TGTGCCAGCAGCACCGGGACTAGCTACGGCAATGAGCAGTTCTTC,CASSTGTSYGNEQFF
TRBV27,TRBJ2-7,NA,TRBD2,TGTGCCAGCAGTTCGCTGGGAGCGGGGGTCTACGAGCAGTACTTC,CASSSLGAGVYEQYF
TRBV28,TRBJ2-6,NA,TRBD1,TGTGCCAGCAGTCCAGGGGGCTACTCTGGGGCCAACGTCCTGACTTTC,CASSPGGYSGANVLTF
TRBV27,TRBJ2-1,NA,NA,TGTGCCAGCAGTGTCGGACAGAACAATGAGCAGTTCTTC,CASSVGQNNEQFF
TRBV30,TRBJ2-3,once,TRBD2,TGTGCCTGGAGTGGCCTTGCCCCGGTCTGGCGGGAGGCGGGTATAGGTACGCAGTATTTT,CAWSGLAPVWREAGIGTQYF
TRBV7-9,TRBJ2-5,NA,NA,TGTGCCAGCAGTTTCGGGGTTTTAGAGACCCAGTACTTC,CASSFGVLETQYF
TRBV4-2,TRBJ1-2,NA,NA,TGTGCCAGCAGCCAAGATGGGGGGTCAGACTATGGCTACACCTTC,CASSQDGGSDYGYTF
TRBV6-1,TRBJ2-1,NA,NA,TGTGCCAGCAGTGAACTCGGGACATCTTACAATGAGCAGTTCTTC,CASSELGTSYNEQFF
TRBV6-5,TRBJ2-6,NA,TRBD2,TGTGCCAGCATGGTAGCGGGAGGCTTGGGCAACGTCCTGACTTTC,CASMVAGGLGNVLTF
TRBV27,TRBJ2-3,NA,NA,TGTGCCAGCAGTCAGGGACTTGGCACAGATACGCAGTATTTT,CASSQGLGTDTQYF
TRBV5-1,TRBJ2-4,NA,TRBD2,TGCGCCAGCAGCAAGTCCGGGGGGAACAAAAACATTCAGTACTTC,CASSKSGGNKNIQYF
TRBV10-3,TRBJ2-1,NA,TRBD2,TGTGCCGCGGGACTAGCGGGAGCTAATGAGCAGTTCTTC,CAAGLAGANEQFF
TRBV6-5,TRBJ1-2,NA,NA,TGTGCCAGCAGTTACGCCGGGGGTCAGGGCTACACCTTC,CASSYAGGQGYTF
TRBV5-5,TRBJ1-5,NA,NA,TGTGCCAGCAGCTTCAGGGAAGATCAGCCCCAGCATTTT,CASSFREDQPQHF
TRBV6-5,TRBJ1-2,NA,TRBD1,TGTGCCAGCAGTTACTCTTATCAGGGGGTCGACTATGGCTACACCTTC,CASSYSYQGVDYGYTF
TRBV5-1,TRBJ2-1,once,TRBD2,TGCGCCAGCAGCTTGGACGCGGGGGGTCGGCTCTACAATGAGCAGTTCTTC,CASSLDAGGRLYNEQFF
TRBV7-9,TRBJ2-7,NA,TRBD2,TGTGCCAGCAGCGGGGGGGGACTGAGCTCCTACGAGCAGTACTTC,CASSGGGLSSYEQYF
TRBV30,TRBJ1-4,NA,TRBD1,TGTGCCTGGAGTGTCCGGGACAGGGGGTACGAAAAACTGTTTTTT,CAWSVRDRGYEKLFF
TRBV2,TRBJ1-2,NA,TRBD1,TGTGCCAGCAGCCCGGGACAGGGGGCTTTTAACTATGGCTACACCTTC,CASSPGQGAFNYGYTF
TRBV10-3,TRBJ1-1,NA,NA,TGTGCCATCAGTGAGCAGGATAGTGAAGCTTTCTTT,CAISEQDSEAFF
TRBV6-5,TRBJ2-7,NA,NA,TGTGCCAGCAGTTTATTCGCGGGACGCTCCTACGAGCAGTACTTC,CASSLFAGRSYEQYF
TRBV2,TRBJ2-7,NA,NA,TGTGCCAGCAGTGATTGGAGTTCCGAGCAGTACTTC,CASSDWSSEQYF
TRBV9,TRBJ1-3,NA,NA,TGTGCCAGCAGCGGATCCGAGGGATCCGGAAACACCATATATTTT,CASSGSEGSGNTIYF